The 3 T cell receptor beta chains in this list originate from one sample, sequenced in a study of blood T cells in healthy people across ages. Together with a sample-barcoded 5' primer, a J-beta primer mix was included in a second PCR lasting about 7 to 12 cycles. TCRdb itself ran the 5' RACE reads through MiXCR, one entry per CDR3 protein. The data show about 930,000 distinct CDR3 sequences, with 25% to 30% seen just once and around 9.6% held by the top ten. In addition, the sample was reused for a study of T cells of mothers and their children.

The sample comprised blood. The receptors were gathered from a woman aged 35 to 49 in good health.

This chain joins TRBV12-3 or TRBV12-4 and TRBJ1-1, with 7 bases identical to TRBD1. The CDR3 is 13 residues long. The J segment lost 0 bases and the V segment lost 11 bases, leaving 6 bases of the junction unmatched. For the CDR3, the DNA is TGTGCCGCACAGGGGCGGTTGAACACTGAAGCTTTCTTT. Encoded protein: CAAQGRLNTEAFF.

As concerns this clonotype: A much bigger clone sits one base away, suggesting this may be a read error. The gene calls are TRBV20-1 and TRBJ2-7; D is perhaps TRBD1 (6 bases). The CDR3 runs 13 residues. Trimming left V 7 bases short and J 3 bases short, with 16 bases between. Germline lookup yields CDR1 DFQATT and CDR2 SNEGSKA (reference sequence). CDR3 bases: TGCAGTGTGGGACACCCCGGGAACTACGAGCAGTACTTC. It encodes CSVGHPGNYEQYF.

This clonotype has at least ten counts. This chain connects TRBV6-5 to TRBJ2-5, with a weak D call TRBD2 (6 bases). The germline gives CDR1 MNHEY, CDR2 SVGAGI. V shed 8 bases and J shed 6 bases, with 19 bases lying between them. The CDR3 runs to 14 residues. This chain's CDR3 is CASGQAGQRQTQYF. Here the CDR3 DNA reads TGTGCCAGCGGACAAGCGGGCCAGCGGCAGACCCAGTACTTC.